These 14 T cell receptor beta chains originate from one sample sequenced in a study of neoadjuvant nivolumab and ipilimumab in lung cancer. Assay used: immunoSEQ multiplex PCR; TCRdb lists only in-frame clones, some missing. The sample carries around 550 clones, about 90% recorded once. The sample in question was tumor tissue, obtained before neoadjuvant nivolumab, alone or with ipilimumab. Source of these receptors: an adult with non-small cell lung cancer. Some clones in this sample may be carry-over from other donors' samples.

In this sample, this clone turned up a few times. The chain joins TRBV29-1 to TRBJ2-7; 8 bases are shared with TRBD2. Germline trimming cut 3 bases from V and 5 bases from J; bases unmatched to any gene: 3. Germline loops: CDR1 SQVTM, CDR2 ANQGSEA. This CDR3 spans 12 amino acids. CDR3 nucleotides: TGCAGCGTTGATGAAGCGGGAGACGAGCAGTACTTC. It is translated as CSVDEAGDEQYF.

The chain has TRBV18 and TRBJ2-6; 7 bases match TRBD1. V shed 6 bases, J shed 0 bases, and the junction held 2 bases outside the gene matches. Germline CDR1 KGHSH, CDR2 LQKENI. CDR3 length: 15 amino acids. CDR3 bases: TGTGCCAGCTCCCCAGGGGGCTCTGGGGCCAACGTCCTGACTTTC. Translating gives CASSPGGSGANVLTF.

V and J are TRBV9 and TRBJ2-7; 9 positions agree with TRBD1. This CDR3 contains 14 residues. V lost 3 bases to trimming and J lost 4 bases; unmatched junction nucleotides: 5. Germline V CDR1 and CDR2: SGDLS, YYNGEE. CDR3 DNA sequence: TGTGCCAGCAGCGGGGACAGGGAGAATTACGAGCAGTACTTC. This gives the protein CASSGDRENYEQYF.

This clone was seen once. This CDR3 is CAIRKPLGNEQFF. CDR3 DNA sequence: TGTGCCATCAGAAAACCCCTGGGGAATGAGCAGTTCTTC. The rearrangement links TRBV10-3 to TRBJ2-1; D remains ambiguous. CDR3 length: 13 residues. Trimming removed 6 bases at V and 7 bases at J, with 13 bases between. CDR1 is ENHRY and CDR2 is SYGVKD in the germline V gene.

The rearrangement links TRBV9 to TRBJ2-7, with 12 bases that match TRBD1. This CDR3 has 17 residues. V was pared by 3 bases and J by 1 base, with 8 bases of the junction left unmatched. Germline CDR1 SGDLS, CDR2 YYNGEE. The CDR3 loop reads CASSAGTGGAKSYEQYF. CDR3 bases: TGTGCCAGCAGCGCCGGGACAGGGGGCGCAAAGTCCTACGAGCAGTACTTC.

This chain uses TRBV5-4 with TRBJ2-7; possible D gene TRBD2, 6 bases. CDR1 is SGHNT, CDR2 YYREEE, per germline (reference sequence). The ends were cut back, 2 bases at V and 0 bases at J, with 9 bases in the middle. There are 14 residues in the CDR3. This chain's CDR3 is CASSFGGSSYEQYF. The CDR3 nucleotides read TGTGCCAGCAGCTTTGGAGGGTCCTCCTACGAGCAGTACTTC.

This rearrangement joins TRBV5-6 to TRBJ2-7; the D call may be TRBD1 or TRBD2 (6 bases each). Looked up from germline, CDR1 is SGHDT and CDR2 is YYEEEE. The CDR3 contains 16 residues. With 4 bases removed from V and 2 bases from J, the gap between germline ends came to 19 bases. The CDR3 DNA reads TGTGCCAGCAGCCCGGGGGCGCGCCGGGGTGCCTACGAGCAGTACTTC. This encodes CASSPGARRGAYEQYF.

V usage is TRBV16 and J usage is TRBJ2-7; D may be TRBD2 (5 bases). Per the germline V gene, CDR1 is KGHSY and CDR2 is FQNENV. V was clipped by 0 bases and J by 6 bases, with 12 bases between them. The CDR3 runs 14 residues. As DNA, the CDR3 is TGTGCCAGCAGCCAATCGAAAGCGGTGGGCGAGCAGTACTTC. Its translation: CASSQSKAVGEQYF. Drawing the rest from reference TRBV16 and TRBJ2-7, the complete variable domain is GEEVAQTPKHLVRGEGQKAKLYCAPIKGHSYVFWYQQVLKNEFKFLISFQNENVFDETGMPKERFSAKCLPNSPCSLEIQATKLEDSAVYFCASSQSKAVGEQYFGPGTRLTVT.

This chain connects TRBV11-1 to TRBJ1-2, with a tentative D call TRBD1 (5 bases). Between the trimmed V and J ends, which lost 4 bases and 4 bases, there was a span of 19 bases. This CDR3 is 16 amino acids long. Germline V CDR1 and CDR2: SGHAT, FQDESV (reference sequence). CDR3 in DNA: TGTGCCAGCAGCTCAGGTACTAAGGCTGGGACCTATGGCTACACCTTC. It codes for CASSSGTKAGTYGYTF.

The rearrangement uses TRBV7-6 and TRBJ2-7; D gene uncertain. V lost 2 bases to trimming and J lost 0 bases, with 8 bases between them. The CDR3 totals 14 residues. Germline CDR1 is SGHVS and CDR2 is FNYEAQ. Written as DNA, the CDR3 is TGTGCCAGCAGCTTACAAGCGTCCTCCTACGAGCAGTACTTC. Translation: CASSLQASSYEQYF. Combining the CDR3 with reference TRBV7-6 and TRBJ2-7 gives the whole variable domain GAGVSQSPRYKVTKRGQDVALRCDPISGHVSLYWYRQALGQGPEFLTYFNYEAQQDKSGLPNDRFSAERPEGSISTLTIQRTEQRDSAMYRCASSLQASSYEQYFGPGTRLTVT.

This sequence joins TRBV9 and TRBJ1-4; D is perhaps TRBD1 (5 bases). Germline V gene lookup returns CDR1 SGDLS and CDR2 YYNGEE. The CDR3 runs 16 residues. V lost 0 bases and J 8 bases, leaving 17 bases between the germline ends. The CDR3 reads CASSVGQWGRGEKLFF. CDR3 coding DNA: TGTGCCAGCAGCGTAGGTCAATGGGGCCGAGGAGAAAAACTGTTTTTT.

The chain carries TRBV5-5 and TRBJ2-7; TRBD2 matches 13 bases. Germline CDR1 SGHKS, CDR2 YYEKEE (reference sequence). J gave up 2 bases and V 3 bases, and 11 bases lay outside the gene matches. The CDR3 has 18 residues. CDR3 amino acids: CASSSTRVTSGRTYEQYF. Written as DNA, the CDR3 is TGTGCCAGCAGCTCGACCCGGGTGACTAGCGGGAGGACCTACGAGCAGTACTTC.

This clone was seen a single time. This chain connects TRBV19 to TRBJ1-2; 8 bases are a match to TRBD1. V shed 4 bases, J shed 4 bases, and the junction held 11 bases outside the gene matches. Germline CDR1 LNHDA, CDR2 SQIVND (reference sequence). The CDR3 contains 16 residues. CDR3 amino acids: CASSTTGGKIGYGYTF. CDR3 sequence (DNA): TGTGCCAGTAGTACTACAGGGGGGAAAATAGGCTATGGCTACACCTTC.

The V call is TRBV5-1, the J call TRBJ2-1; possible D gene TRBD1, 5 bases. CDR3 length: 14 residues. Germline loops: CDR1 SGHRS, CDR2 YFSETQ. Trimming cost V 5 bases and J 6 bases, with 15 bases left between them. The CDR3 DNA follows: TGCGCCAGCAGAGGATTCGGACAAACCAATGAGCAGTTCTTC. Translation gives CASRGFGQTNEQFF.